This is a list of T cell receptor beta chains from one sample in a study of cytotoxic CD8 clonotypes in ibrutinib-treated CLL. This table comes from immunoSEQ multiplex PCR, and its TCRdb copy is limited to in-frame clones, with some not included. This sample yields some 29,000 clones, of which 76% are seen a single time; 51% belongs to the top ten. This specimen was PBMCs, taken after 36 months of ibrutinib treatment. The receptors were sampled from a human donor with chronic lymphocytic leukemia. The CDR3 runs from the conserved cysteine through the conserved F or W. D genes are given only for firm matches. Clone size appears in some rows only: once, few, many, or a class for an expanded clone.

d_call clone_size j_call v_call cdr3_aa cdr3_nt
TRBD2 NA TRBJ2-1 TRBV7-8 CASSASGGIYNEQFF TGTGCCAGCAGCGCCAGCGGGGGAATATACAATGAGCAGTTCTTC
NA NA TRBJ1-3 TRBV29-1 CSGEGDRDTIYF TGCAGCGGGGAGGGGGATCGAGACACCATATATTTT
NA once TRBJ2-1 TRBV2 CASSEENEQFF TGTGCCAGCAGTGAAGAGAATGAGCAGTTCTTC
NA NA TRBJ2-3 TRBV7-2 CASSLNGLVTDTQYF TGTGCCAGCAGCTTAAACGGCCTAGTCACAGATACGCAGTATTTT
NA NA TRBJ2-1 TRBV18 CASSPVIQGSYNEQFF TGTGCCAGCTCACCAGTAATCCAGGGCTCCTACAATGAGCAGTTCTTC
NA NA TRBJ2-3 TRBV6-5 CASSYSRRGGPDTQYF TGTGCCAGCAGTTACTCTCGCAGGGGAGGGCCAGATACGCAGTATTTT
TRBD1 NA TRBJ1-2 TRBV6-6 CASSWGGQGSYGYTF TGTGCCAGCAGCTGGGGGGGACAGGGATCCTATGGCTACACCTTC
NA NA TRBJ1-2 TRBV29-1 CSVELSYGYTF TGCAGCGTTGAACTGAGCTATGGCTACACCTTC
NA NA TRBJ2-5 TRBV5-1 CASSLNSQETQYF TGCGCCAGCAGCTTGAACAGTCAAGAGACCCAGTACTTC
NA NA TRBJ1-2 TRBV4-1 CASSQVGYGYTF TGCGCCAGCAGCCAAGTCGGCTATGGCTACACCTTC
NA NA TRBJ1-5 TRBV6-5 CASSRGNSQPQHF TGTGCCAGCAGTAGGGGGAACAGTCAGCCCCAGCATTTT
TRBD2 NA TRBJ2-3 TRBV27 CASSLLAGTTDTQYF TGTGCCAGCAGTTTACTAGCGGGGACCACAGATACGCAGTATTTT
NA NA TRBJ1-2 TRBV7-2 CASSLVRGSIYGYTF TGTGCCAGCAGCTTAGTTAGGGGGTCCATCTATGGCTACACCTTC
NA once TRBJ2-1 TRBV12-5 CASGLFGLATNEQFF TGTGCTAGTGGTTTGTTCGGACTGGCCACTAATGAGCAGTTCTTC
NA NA TRBJ1-2 TRBV4-2 CASTQNSKTGTNYGYTF TGTGCCAGCACCCAAAACTCGAAAACAGGCACAAACTATGGCTACACCTTC
NA NA TRBJ2-6 TRBV7-2 CASSYEGFGANVLTF TGTGCCAGCAGTTACGAGGGTTTTGGGGCCAACGTCCTGACTTTC
NA NA TRBJ2-2 TRBV7-6 CASSLFTGPGVNTGELFF TGTGCCAGCAGCTTATTTACGGGCCCAGGGGTGAACACCGGGGAGCTGTTTTTT
TRBD1 NA TRBJ1-1 TRBV5-1 CASSLDGQVNTEAFF TGCGCCAGCAGCTTGGACGGACAGGTGAACACTGAAGCTTTCTTT
NA NA TRBJ1-5 TRBV6-1 CASSEERNQPQHF TGTGCCAGCAGTGAAGAGCGGAATCAGCCCCAGCATTTT
NA NA TRBJ1-6 TRBV14 CASSQVWDNSPLHF TGTGCCAGCAGCCAAGTATGGGATAATTCACCCCTCCACTTT
TRBD1 NA TRBJ2-7 TRBV4-2 CASSDRDRESYEQYF TGTGCCAGCAGCGACCGGGACAGGGAATCCTACGAGCAGTACTTC
NA NA TRBJ2-2 TRBV11-2 CASSLNRAHTGELFF TGTGCCAGCAGCTTAAACAGGGCCCACACCGGGGAGCTGTTTTTT
TRBD1 NA TRBJ2-7 TRBV27 CASSLLDRTGSHEQYF TGTGCCAGCAGTTTACTCGATCGGACAGGGAGCCACGAGCAGTACTTC
NA NA TRBJ1-1 TRBV19 CASSIRTSGVGTEAFF TGTGCCAGTAGTATTCGAACGTCGGGGGTAGGGACTGAAGCTTTCTTT
TRBD1 NA TRBJ1-6 TRBV9 CASSPQGDAYNSPLHF TGTGCCAGCAGCCCACAGGGGGACGCCTATAATTCACCCCTCCACTTT
NA NA TRBJ2-6 TRBV19 CASTDGGISGANVLTF TGTGCCAGTACCGATGGGGGGATATCTGGGGCCAACGTCCTGACTTTC
TRBD1 NA TRBJ1-5 TRBV2 CASQGQEGAGAQHF TGTGCCAGCCAAGGACAGGAGGGGGCTGGAGCCCAGCATTTT
NA NA TRBJ2-2 TRBV5-1 CASSFRTGELFF TGCGCCAGCAGCTTTCGCACCGGGGAGCTGTTTTTT
NA NA TRBJ1-1 TRBV10-3 CAISERSHLKAFF TGTGCCATCAGTGAACGCAGCCACCTCAAAGCTTTCTTT
NA NA TRBJ2-7 TRBV15 CATSRGGELYEQYF TGTGCCACCAGCAGAGGGGGGGAACTCTACGAGCAGTACTTC
NA NA TRBJ2-7 TRBV2 CASSLAVGWGRVEQYF TGTGCCAGCAGTCTTGCCGTCGGGTGGGGCAGGGTCGAGCAGTACTTC
NA NA TRBJ1-2 TRBV5-1 CASSLEPANYGYTF TGCGCCAGCAGCTTGGAACCGGCTAACTATGGCTACACCTTC
TRBD1 NA TRBJ1-2 TRBV19 CASWTGRFGFYWDLTF TGTGCCAGCTGGACAGGGCGATTTGGTTTCTACTGGGATCTCACCTTC
TRBD1 NA TRBJ1-1 TRBV7-9 CASSSPTGLGTEAFF TGTGCCAGCAGCTCGCCGACAGGGTTGGGCACTGAAGCTTTCTTT
TRBD2 few TRBJ2-3 TRBV4-1 CASSIRLAGSSTDTQYF TGCGCCAGCAGCATTCGACTAGCGGGGTCTAGCACAGATACGCAGTATTTT
NA NA TRBJ1-1 TRBV11-2 CASRAWANTEAFF TGTGCCAGCAGGGCCTGGGCGAACACTGAAGCTTTCTTT
TRBD1 NA TRBJ2-3 TRBV5-4 CATRYRGSFVSTDTQYF TGTGCCACCCGTTACAGGGGATCTTTTGTTAGCACAGATACGCAGTATTTT
NA many TRBJ2-1 TRBV5-6 CASSFGTEINEQFF TGTGCCAGCAGCTTCGGGACTGAAATTAATGAGCAGTTCTTC
NA few TRBJ2-5 TRBV4-3 CASSQDVGGLQETQYF TGCGCCAGCAGCCAAGATGTAGGTGGCCTCCAAGAGACCCAGTACTTC
TRBD1 once TRBJ2-7 TRBV9 CASSVATTGVEQYF TGTGCCAGCAGCGTAGCTACGACAGGGGTCGAGCAGTACTTC
TRBD2 NA TRBJ2-7 TRBV11-2 CASLGVGTSGSYEQYF TGTGCAAGTCTAGGGGTTGGGACTAGCGGATCCTACGAGCAGTACTTC
NA NA TRBJ2-1 TRBV18 CASSPRVDNEQFF TGTGCCAGCTCACCCAGAGTAGACAATGAGCAGTTCTTC
NA once TRBJ2-1 TRBV30 CAWSPSSGIYEQFF TGTGCCTGGAGTCCGAGTTCAGGAATATATGAGCAGTTCTTC
TRBD2 once TRBJ2-5 TRBV4-1 CASSQDRLARETQYF TGCGCCAGCAGCCAAGATCGACTAGCGAGGGAGACCCAGTACTTC
TRBD1 NA TRBJ1-3 TRBV2 CASIRQGGISGNTIYF TGTGCCAGCATTCGACAGGGGGGTATCTCTGGAAACACCATATATTTT
TRBD1 NA TRBJ1-4 TRBV18 CASSPKTGGSEKLFF TGTGCCAGCTCACCAAAAACAGGGGGCTCTGAAAAACTGTTTTTT
NA NA TRBJ2-3 TRBV27 CASRLHLNREGTDTQYF TGTGCCAGCAGACTCCACCTAAACAGGGAGGGGACAGATACGCAGTATTTT
NA NA TRBJ2-7 TRBV7-6 CASSLQGLSEQYF TGTGCCAGCAGCTTGCAGGGACTGAGCGAGCAGTACTTC
NA NA TRBJ2-1 TRBV11-2 CASSGAPGSYNEQFF TGTGCCAGCAGCGGGGCTCCCGGCTCCTACAATGAGCAGTTCTTC
NA NA TRBJ1-2 TRBV29-1 CSGEDRGGDGYTF TGCAGCGGTGAAGACCGCGGGGGGGATGGCTACACCTTC
NA NA TRBJ1-1 TRBV11-1 CASSLFQNTEAFF TGTGCCAGCAGCTTATTCCAGAACACTGAAGCTTTCTTT
TRBD1 NA TRBJ2-7 TRBV6-5 CASSYRDRGLYEQYF TGTGCCAGCAGTTACAGGGACAGGGGGCTATACGAGCAGTACTTC
NA NA TRBJ2-7 TRBV5-1 CASSSTSWGDEQYF TGCGCCAGCAGCTCTACTAGTTGGGGCGACGAGCAGTACTTC
NA few TRBJ1-4 TRBV11-3 CASSPPRGGNNEKLFF TGTGCCAGCAGCCCCCCACGCGGGGGGAATAATGAAAAACTGTTTTTT
NA NA TRBJ1-5 TRBV30 CAWRGGPDSNQPQHF TGTGCCTGGAGGGGGGGTCCAGATAGCAATCAGCCCCAGCATTTT
NA few TRBJ2-3 TRBV19 CASSVDRSWNTDTQYF TGTGCCAGTAGTGTCGACAGGTCCTGGAACACAGATACGCAGTATTTT
NA once TRBJ2-1 TRBV5-1 CASSLDSGPIGNEQFF TGCGCCAGCAGCTTGGATTCGGGGCCGATTGGCAATGAGCAGTTCTTC
TRBD1 once TRBJ2-3 TRBV5-1 CASSLGGQPSTDTQYF TGCGCCAGCAGCTTGGGGGGACAGCCCAGCACAGATACGCAGTATTTT
NA NA TRBJ2-2 TRBV6-5 CASSLDSPGELFF TGTGCCAGCAGTCTGGACAGCCCCGGGGAGCTGTTTTTT
TRBD2 NA TRBJ2-5 TRBV5-4 CAIAKRGALAHQETQYF TGTGCCATCGCAAAGCGGGGGGCCCTGGCGCACCAAGAGACCCAGTACTTC